The 20 T cell receptor beta chains below come from one sample, sequenced in a study of cytomegalovirus exposure and HLA in healthy donors. The PCR contained 60 Vbeta and 13 Jbeta primers. Profiled with immunoSEQ multiplex PCR; TCRdb holds only in-frame clones, not every one. The top ten clones hold about 2.3% of a sample with hundreds of thousands of clones, approximately 90% of them seen once. Sequenced sample: PBMCs. The source is a young woman in good health and CMV-seronegative.

The gene calls are TRBV25-1 and TRBJ2-1; 8 positions match TRBD2. The V gene's germline CDR1 is MGHDK and CDR2 SYGVNS. J was trimmed by 0 bases and V by 5 bases; bases with no gene match: 3. This CDR3 is built from 15 residues. CDR3 DNA sequence: TGTGCCAGCAGTCTTCGGGGGGGCTCCTACAATGAGCAGTTCTTC. Protein sequence: CASSLRGGSYNEQFF.

This clone is a singleton in its sample. The gene calls are TRBV7-9 and TRBJ2-1; possibly TRBD1 for D (6 bases). Per germline, CDR1 SEHNR and CDR2 FQNEAQ (reference sequence). The CDR3 has 15 residues. V was cut by 5 bases and J by 4 bases, with 15 bases left in between. The CDR3 region has the DNA TGTGCCAGCAGCGACAGGACAGTTTCTTACAATGAGCAGTTCTTC. Residues: CASSDRTVSYNEQFF.

The chain combines TRBV13 with TRBJ2-1, with 9 bases matching TRBD1. The CDR3 has 16 amino acids. The J segment lost 1 base and the V segment lost 1 base, leaving 2 bases of the junction unmatched. The germline V gene encodes CDR1 PRHDT and CDR2 FYEKMQ (reference sequence). The CDR3 coding sequence is TGTGCCAGCAGCTTAGAACAGGGGGCGTCCTACAATGAGCAGTTCTTC. Its translation: CASSLEQGASYNEQFF.

The chain has TRBV11-2 and TRBJ2-5; 12 bases are shared with TRBD2. This CDR3 spans 16 amino acids. CDR1 is SGHAT, CDR2 FQNNGV, per germline. Trimming removed 2 bases from V and 2 bases from J; junction bases left unmatched: 3. CDR3 residues: CASSLSLAGGQETQYF. The CDR3, as DNA: TGTGCCAGCAGCTTATCGCTAGCGGGGGGGCAAGAGACCCAGTACTTC.

The gene calls are TRBV5-6 and TRBJ1-2; tentatively, D is TRBD1 (6 bases). CDR1 and CDR2 from the germline V gene are SGHDT and YYEEEE. The CDR3 contains 14 residues. V lost 4 bases and J lost 2, with 12 bases in between. The CDR3 region is CASSPGTKNYGYTF. CDR3 nucleotides: TGTGCCAGCAGCCCCGGGACAAAAAACTATGGCTACACCTTC.

This clone was observed once. The chain joins TRBV14 to TRBJ1-2; 9 nucleotides align to TRBD1. Germline loops: CDR1 SGHDN, CDR2 FVKESK. There are 13 residues in the CDR3. V shed 4 bases and J 7 bases; nucleotides not matched to a gene: 4. CDR3 bases: TGTGCCAGCAGCCCCAGACAGGGGGGTGGCTACACCTTC. Protein sequence: CASSPRQGGGYTF. Based on the CDR3 plus reference TRBV14 and TRBJ1-2, the full variable domain is EAGVTQFPSHSVIEKGQTVTLRCDPISGHDNLYWYRRVMGKEIKFLLHFVKESKQDESGMPNNRFLAERTGGTYSTLKVQPAELEDSGVYFCASSPRQGGGYTFGSGTRLTVV.

The chain recombines TRBV29-1 with TRBJ2-3; D remains ambiguous. V dropped 7 bases and J dropped 0 bases, with 8 bases sitting between them. Germline values: CDR1 SQVTM, CDR2 ANQGSEA. CDR3 size: 12 residues. This chain's CDR3 is CSALFSTDTQYF. DNA of the CDR3: TGCAGCGCCCTATTTAGCACAGATACGCAGTATTTT.

The chain has TRBV28 and TRBJ2-3, with D maybe TRBD1 (5 bases). The CDR3 runs 16 residues. Germline values: CDR1 MDHEN, CDR2 SYDVKM. V was clipped by 4 bases and J by 4 bases, with 18 bases between them. The DNA of the CDR3 is TGTGCCAGCAGTTCCGGGCCGCTGGGGCTGGCAGATACGCAGTATTTT. As protein: CASSSGPLGLADTQYF.

This chain links TRBV4-2 with TRBJ2-1, with TRBD2 identical over 11 bases. CDR3 length equals 16 residues. Trimming took 0 bases from V and 4 from J; bases not matched to a gene: 2. Germline V gene lookup returns CDR1 LGHNA and CDR2 YNFKEQ. The CDR3 DNA reads as TGTGCCAGCAGCCAAGACGCTAGCGGGGGGTACAATGAGCAGTTCTTC. Protein sequence: CASSQDASGGYNEQFF.

On this clone itself: Other DNA sequences in this sample translate to the same CDR3. The J gene is TRBJ1-1, the V gene TRBV7-3, with D maybe TRBD1 (6 bases). Germline V gives CDR1 SGHTA, CDR2 FQGTGA. This CDR3 is built from 13 residues. V was clipped by 5 bases and J by 1 base, with 8 bases between them. As DNA, the CDR3 is TGTGCCAGCAGCCCACAGGGGAACACTGAAGCTTTCTTT. Residues: CASSPQGNTEAFF.

J is TRBJ2-3 and V is TRBV27; TRBD2 aligns across 10 bases. With 3 bases clipped from V and 4 bases from J, the junction kept 13 bases outside the gene matches. The CDR3 has 18 residues. Germline V gives CDR1 MNHEY, CDR2 SMNVEV (reference sequence). CDR3 sequence: CASSFPMTGTSVPDTQYF. DNA of the CDR3: TGTGCCAGCAGTTTTCCAATGACCGGGACTAGCGTCCCAGATACGCAGTATTTT.

J is TRBJ2-7 and V is TRBV7-2; D uncertain. The CDR3 sequence is 14 residues long. Germline CDR1 SGHTA, CDR2 FQGNSA. Trimming took off 2 bases at V and 0 bases at J, with 8 bases between the two ends. The CDR3 DNA is TGTGCCAGCAGCTTACGAGTAAGCTCCTACGAGCAGTACTTC. Residues: CASSLRVSSYEQYF.

This clone has a single count. The V gene is TRBV19, the J gene TRBJ1-1; 9 positions match TRBD1. The CDR3 has 15 amino acids. V was clipped by 7 bases and J by 1 base; unmatched bases: 7. Germline CDR1 reads LNHDA; CDR2 reads SQIVND (reference sequence). The CDR3 region has the DNA TGTGCCAGTACCCACAGGGGGCGGGAGAACACTGAAGCTTTCTTT. Protein product: CASTHRGRENTEAFF.

This chain connects TRBV18 to TRBJ2-7; unclear D gene. This CDR3 spans 14 amino acids. Germline V gene lookup returns CDR1 KGHSH and CDR2 LQKENI. The ends were cut back, 1 base at V and 1 base at J, with 8 bases in the middle. CDR3 nucleotide sequence: TGTGCCAGCTCACCACGCGATCAATCCTACGAGCAGTACTTC. Its translation is CASSPRDQSYEQYF.

This chain links TRBV5-1 with TRBJ2-7, with 10 bases aligning to TRBD2. CDR1 and CDR2 (germline): SGHRS, YFSETQ. CDR3 length: 16 amino acids. Trimming removed 0 bases from V and 2 bases from J; junction bases left unmatched: 5. The CDR3 region is CASSLAPAGGTYEQYF. CDR3 sequence (DNA): TGCGCCAGCAGCTTGGCCCCAGCGGGGGGGACCTACGAGCAGTACTTC. The complete variable domain, with remaining parts taken from reference TRBV5-1 and TRBJ2-7, reads KAGVTQTPRYLIKTRGQQVTLSCSPISGHRSVSWYQQTPGQGLQFLFEYFSETQRNKGNFPGRFSGRQFSNSRSEMNVSTLELGDSALYLCASSLAPAGGTYEQYFGPGTRLTVT.

V usage is TRBV9 and J usage is TRBJ2-3, with 7 positions matching TRBD2. The V and J ends lost 2 bases and 1 base, in that order; junction bases with no gene match: 7. Germline-derived CDR1 and CDR2 are SGDLS and YYNGEE. This CDR3 contains 16 residues. CDR3 sequence reads: CASSVNGGGGTDTQYF. As DNA, the CDR3 is TGTGCCAGCAGCGTGAATGGGGGGGGAGGCACAGATACGCAGTATTTT.

The V gene is TRBV7-6, the J gene TRBJ2-7, with a weak D call TRBD2 (5 bases). Germline-derived CDR1 and CDR2 are SGHVS and FNYEAQ. Trimming cost V 5 bases and J 2 bases, with 16 bases left between them. This CDR3 is built from 15 residues. The CDR3 sequence: CASSLGLSGAYEQYF. The CDR3 DNA reads as TGTGCCAGCAGCCTCGGACTTTCCGGAGCCTACGAGCAGTACTTC.

The rearrangement joins TRBV6-1 to TRBJ2-6; D may be TRBD2 (6 bases). Trimming removed 3 bases at V and 0 bases at J, with 12 bases between. CDR1 and CDR2 (germline): MNHNS, SASEGT. The CDR3 covers 17 residues. For the CDR3, the DNA is TGTGCCAGCAGTGACGGGGGATCATTCTCTGGGGCCAACGTCCTGACTTTC. The encoded protein is CASSDGGSFSGANVLTF.

Here the CDR3 DNA reads TGTGCCAGCAGTCACGGGACTAGCGGGGGGCATAGCACAGATACGCAGTATTTT. Its protein is CASSHGTSGGHSTDTQYF. The V call is TRBV27, the J call TRBJ2-3; TRBD2 matches at 15 bases. Germline values: CDR1 MNHEY, CDR2 SMNVEV (reference sequence). V was pared by 5 bases and J by 0 bases, with 6 bases of the junction left unmatched. The CDR3 is 18 amino acids.

This chain uses TRBV27 with TRBJ1-1; D unresolved. CDR1 is MNHEY and CDR2 is SMNVEV in the germline V gene (reference sequence). This CDR3 region has 16 residues. The V and J ends lost 3 bases and 2 bases respectively, with 16 bases between them. CDR3 in amino acids: CASSFNEYVANTEAFF. The CDR3 DNA sequence: TGTGCCAGCAGTTTTAATGAGTATGTCGCAAACACTGAAGCTTTCTTT.